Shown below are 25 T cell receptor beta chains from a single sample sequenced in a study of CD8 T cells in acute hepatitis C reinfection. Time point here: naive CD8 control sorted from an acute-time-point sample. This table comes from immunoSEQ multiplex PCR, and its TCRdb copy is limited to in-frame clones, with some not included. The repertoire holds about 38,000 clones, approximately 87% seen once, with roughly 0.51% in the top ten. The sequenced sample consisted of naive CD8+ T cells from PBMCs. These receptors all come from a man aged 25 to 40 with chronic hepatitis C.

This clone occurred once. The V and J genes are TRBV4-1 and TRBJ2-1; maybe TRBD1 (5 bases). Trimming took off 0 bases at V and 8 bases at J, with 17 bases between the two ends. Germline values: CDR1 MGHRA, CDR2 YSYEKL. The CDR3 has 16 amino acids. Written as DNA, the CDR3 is TGCGCCAGCAGCCAAGAAATTGTCAGGGAAGTCGATGAGCAGTTCTTC. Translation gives CASSQEIVREVDEQFF.

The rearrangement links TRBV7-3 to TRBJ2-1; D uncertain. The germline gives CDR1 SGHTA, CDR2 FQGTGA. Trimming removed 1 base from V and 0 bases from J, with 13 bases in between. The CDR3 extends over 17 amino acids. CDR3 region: CASSLMGLRTSYNEQFF. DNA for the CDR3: TGTGCCAGCAGCTTAATGGGCTTGCGTACCTCCTACAATGAGCAGTTCTTC.

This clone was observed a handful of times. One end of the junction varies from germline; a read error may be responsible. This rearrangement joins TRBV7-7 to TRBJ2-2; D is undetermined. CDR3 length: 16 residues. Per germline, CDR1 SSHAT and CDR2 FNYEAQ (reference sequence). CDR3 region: CASSLADTINTGELFF. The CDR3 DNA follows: TGTGCTAGCAGCTTAGCCGACACCATTAACACCGGGGAGCTGTTTTTT. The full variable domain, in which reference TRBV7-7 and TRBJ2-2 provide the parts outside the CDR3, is GAGVSQSPRYKVTKRGQDVTLRCDPISSHATLYWYQQALGQGPEFLTYFNYEAQPDKSGLPSDRFSAERPEGSISTLTIQRTEQRDSAMYRCASSLADTINTGELFFGEGSRLTVL.

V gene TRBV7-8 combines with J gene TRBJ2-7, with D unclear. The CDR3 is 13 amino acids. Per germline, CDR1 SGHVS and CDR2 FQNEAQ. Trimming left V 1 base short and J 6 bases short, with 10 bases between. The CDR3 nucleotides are TGTGCCAGCAGCTTAGAACTGGTGCGCGAGCAGTACTTC. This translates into CASSLELVREQYF.

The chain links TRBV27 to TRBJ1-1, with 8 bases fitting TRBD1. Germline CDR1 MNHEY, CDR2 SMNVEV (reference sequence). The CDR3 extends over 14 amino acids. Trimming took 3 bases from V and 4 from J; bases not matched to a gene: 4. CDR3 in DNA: TGTGCCAGCAGTTTTATTACAGGGGGCACTGAAGCTTTCTTT. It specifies CASSFITGGTEAFF.

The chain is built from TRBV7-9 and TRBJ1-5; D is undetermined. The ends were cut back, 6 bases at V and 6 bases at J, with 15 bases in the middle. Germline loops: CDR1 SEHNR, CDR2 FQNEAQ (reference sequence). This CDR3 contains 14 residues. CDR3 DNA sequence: TGTGCCAGCAGTTCAACAGTAGGAGTTCAGCCCCAGCATTTT. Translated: CASSSTVGVQPQHF.

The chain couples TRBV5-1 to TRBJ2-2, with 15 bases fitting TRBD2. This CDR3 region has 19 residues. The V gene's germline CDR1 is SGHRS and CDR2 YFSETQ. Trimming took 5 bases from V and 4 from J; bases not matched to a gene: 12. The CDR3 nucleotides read TGCGCCAGCAGATCTCTTTGGACTAGCGGGAGGGTTGGCACCGGGGAGCTGTTTTTT. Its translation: CASRSLWTSGRVGTGELFF.

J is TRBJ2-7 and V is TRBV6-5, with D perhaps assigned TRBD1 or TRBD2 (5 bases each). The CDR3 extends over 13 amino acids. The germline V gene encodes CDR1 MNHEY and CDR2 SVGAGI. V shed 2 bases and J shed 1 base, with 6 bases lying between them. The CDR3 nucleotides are TGTGCCAGCAGTTACGGGGGTTCCTACGAGCAGTACTTC. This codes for CASSYGGSYEQYF.

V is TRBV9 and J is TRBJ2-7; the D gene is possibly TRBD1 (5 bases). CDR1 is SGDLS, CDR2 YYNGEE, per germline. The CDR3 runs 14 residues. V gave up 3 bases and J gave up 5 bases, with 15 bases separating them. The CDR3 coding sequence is TGTGCCAGCAGCGGCGGACACAGGCTCAACGAGCAGTACTTC. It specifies CASSGGHRLNEQYF.

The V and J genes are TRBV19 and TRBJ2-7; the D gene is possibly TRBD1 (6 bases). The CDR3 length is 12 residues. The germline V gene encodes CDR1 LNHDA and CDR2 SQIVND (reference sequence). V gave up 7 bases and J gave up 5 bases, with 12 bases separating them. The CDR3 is CASKMTGHEQYF. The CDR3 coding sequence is TGTGCCAGTAAGATGACAGGTCACGAGCAGTACTTC.

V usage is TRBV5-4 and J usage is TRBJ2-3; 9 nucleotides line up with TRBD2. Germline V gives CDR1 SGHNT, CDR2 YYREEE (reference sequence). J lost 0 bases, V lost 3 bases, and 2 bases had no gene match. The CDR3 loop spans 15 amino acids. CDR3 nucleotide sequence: TGTGCCAGCAGCTCCCTAGCGGGGAGCACAGATACGCAGTATTTT. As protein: CASSSLAGSTDTQYF.

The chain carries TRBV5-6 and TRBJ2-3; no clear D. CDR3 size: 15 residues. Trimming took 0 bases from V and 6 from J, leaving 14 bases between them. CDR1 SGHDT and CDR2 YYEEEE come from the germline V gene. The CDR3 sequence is CASSLGLDGFDTQYF. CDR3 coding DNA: TGTGCCAGCAGCTTGGGCCTAGACGGTTTTGATACGCAGTATTTT. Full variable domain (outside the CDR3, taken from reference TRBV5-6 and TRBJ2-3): DAGVTQSPTHLIKTRGQQVTLRCSPKSGHDTVSWYQQALGQGPQFIFQYYEEEERQRGNFPDRFSGHQFPNYSSELNVNALLLGDSALYLCASSLGLDGFDTQYFGPGTRLTVL.

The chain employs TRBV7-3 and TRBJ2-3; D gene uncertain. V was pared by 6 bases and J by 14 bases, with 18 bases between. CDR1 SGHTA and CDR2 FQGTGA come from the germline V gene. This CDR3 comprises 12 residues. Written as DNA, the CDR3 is TGTGCCAGCAGGTTTTGCCCCTACTGTGGGTATTTT. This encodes CASRFCPYCGYF.

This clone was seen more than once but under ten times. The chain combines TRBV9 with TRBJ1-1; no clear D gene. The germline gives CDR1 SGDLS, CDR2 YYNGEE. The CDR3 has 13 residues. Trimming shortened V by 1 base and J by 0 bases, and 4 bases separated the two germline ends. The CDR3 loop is CASSVSVNTEAFF. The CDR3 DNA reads TGTGCCAGCAGCGTAAGTGTGAACACTGAAGCTTTCTTT.

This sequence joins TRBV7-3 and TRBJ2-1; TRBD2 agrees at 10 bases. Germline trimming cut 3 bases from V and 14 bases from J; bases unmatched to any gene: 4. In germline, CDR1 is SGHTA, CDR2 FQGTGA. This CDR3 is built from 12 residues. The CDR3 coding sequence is TGTGCCAGCAGCTTTGGAAGCGGGGGGGAGTTCTTC. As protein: CASSFGSGGEFF.

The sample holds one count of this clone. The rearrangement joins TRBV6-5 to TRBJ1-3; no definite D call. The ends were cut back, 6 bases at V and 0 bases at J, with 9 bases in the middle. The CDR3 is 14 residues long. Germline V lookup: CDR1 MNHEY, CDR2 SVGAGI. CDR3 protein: CASRYSTSGNTIYF. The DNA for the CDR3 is TGTGCCAGCAGATATAGTACCTCTGGAAACACCATATATTTT.

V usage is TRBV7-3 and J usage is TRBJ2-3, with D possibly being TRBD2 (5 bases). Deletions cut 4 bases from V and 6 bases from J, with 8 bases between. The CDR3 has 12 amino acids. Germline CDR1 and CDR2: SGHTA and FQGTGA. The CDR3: CASSYTGDTQYF. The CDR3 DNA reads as TGTGCCAGCAGCTATACGGGGGATACGCAGTATTTT.

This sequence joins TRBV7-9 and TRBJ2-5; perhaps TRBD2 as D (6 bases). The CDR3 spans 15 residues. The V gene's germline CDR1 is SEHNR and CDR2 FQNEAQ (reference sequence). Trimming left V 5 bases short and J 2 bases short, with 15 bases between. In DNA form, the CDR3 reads TGTGCCAGCAGCCCTCCAGGGACTGGGCAAGAGACCCAGTACTTC. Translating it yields CASSPPGTGQETQYF.

CDR3 protein: CASNKATGLAGVLSEQFF. CDR3 DNA sequence: TGTGCCAGCAACAAAGCGACTGGACTAGCGGGAGTGCTTAGTGAGCAGTTCTTC. V and J are TRBV9 and TRBJ2-1, with 13 bases that match TRBD2. Trimming at V came to 6 bases and at J to 9 bases, leaving 18 bases not matched to a gene. The CDR3 has 18 residues. Germline loops: CDR1 SGDLS, CDR2 YYNGEE. Complete variable domain (other parts from reference TRBV9 and TRBJ2-1): DSGVTQTPKHLITATGQRVTLRCSPRSGDLSVYWYQQSLDQGLQFLIQYYNGEERAKGNILERFSAQQFPDLHSELNLSSLELGDSALYFCASNKATGLAGVLSEQFFGPGTRLTVL.

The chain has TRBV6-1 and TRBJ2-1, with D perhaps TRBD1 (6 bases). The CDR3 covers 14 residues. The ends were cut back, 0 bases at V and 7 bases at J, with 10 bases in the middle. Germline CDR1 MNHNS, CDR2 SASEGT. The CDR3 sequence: CASSEAQGGNEQFF. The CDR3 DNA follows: TGTGCCAGCAGTGAAGCACAGGGTGGGAATGAGCAGTTCTTC.

The CDR3 spells CASSIRAGGFYEQYF. The CDR3 DNA follows: TGTGCCAGTAGTATCCGCGCAGGGGGATTCTACGAGCAGTACTTC. J is TRBJ2-7 and V is TRBV19; 7 nucleotides match TRBD1. The V segment lost 3 bases and the J segment 3 bases; nucleotides outside the gene matches: 8. The CDR3 extends over 15 amino acids. Per the germline V gene, CDR1 is LNHDA and CDR2 is SQIVND (reference sequence). The full variable domain, rest sourced from reference TRBV19 and TRBJ2-7, is DGGITQSPKYLFRKEGQNVTLSCEQNLNHDAMYWYRQDPGQGLRLIYYSQIVNDFQKGDIAEGYSVSREKKESFPLTVTSAQKNPTAFYLCASSIRAGGFYEQYFGPGTRLTVT.

The DNA for the CDR3 is TGTGCCAGCAGTTTCTGGGGTGTCCAGGGATCCAAAAACATTCAGTACTTC. This gives the protein CASSFWGVQGSKNIQYF. The chain uses TRBV27 and TRBJ2-4; D may be TRBD1 (5 bases). The ends were cut back, 3 bases at V and 2 bases at J, with 17 bases in the middle. Looked up from germline, CDR1 is MNHEY and CDR2 is SMNVEV (reference sequence). The CDR3 runs 17 residues.

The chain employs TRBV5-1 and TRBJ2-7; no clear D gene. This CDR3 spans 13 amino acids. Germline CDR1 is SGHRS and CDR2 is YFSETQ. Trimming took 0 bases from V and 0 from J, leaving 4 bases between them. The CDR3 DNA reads TGCGCCAGCAGCTTGGCAGGCTCCTACGAGCAGTACTTC. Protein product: CASSLAGSYEQYF.

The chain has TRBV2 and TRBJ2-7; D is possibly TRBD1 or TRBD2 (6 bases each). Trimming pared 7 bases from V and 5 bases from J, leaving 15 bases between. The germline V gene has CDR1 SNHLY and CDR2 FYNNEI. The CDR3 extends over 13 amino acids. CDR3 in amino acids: CASTLGGLNEQYF. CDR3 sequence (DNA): TGTGCCAGCACCTTGGGGGGCTTAAACGAGCAGTACTTC.

Here the CDR3 reads CASSLRTLGGETQYF. The CDR3 DNA reads as TGTGCCAGCAGCTTGAGGACCCTCGGGGGAGAGACCCAGTACTTC. This chain joins TRBV5-6 and TRBJ2-5; tentatively, D is TRBD2 (6 bases). CDR1 SGHDT and CDR2 YYEEEE come from the germline V gene. The CDR3 has 15 residues. The germline V and J ends were trimmed by 1 base and 4 bases, with 14 bases remaining between them.